These 5 T cell receptor beta chains share one sample of origin, sequenced in a study of vaccination effects on CD4 cells after COVID-19. Antigens for these TCRs are unknown. Sequencing followed a ViraFEST assay step that expanded antigen-specific CD4+ T cells with viral peptide pools. On roughly day 10 of culture, CD4+ T cells were separated out. Nucleocapsid antibody tests were negative, and the vaccine recipients had no prior SARS-CoV-2 infection. Assay: immunoSEQ multiplex PCR; the TCRdb copy retains only in-frame clones and omits some. The sample carries approximately 30,000 clones, about 70% recorded once. The sample here was CD4+ T cells from PBMCs cultured with SARS-CoV-2 spike peptides, taken before COVID-19 vaccination. These TCRs come from a human donor who received a COVID-19 vaccine.

This clone was picked up a small number of times. This chain joins TRBV4-1 and TRBJ2-7, with TRBD1 identical over 8 bases. The CDR3 length is 18 residues. The germline V gene encodes CDR1 MGHRA and CDR2 YSYEKL. The J segment lost 3 bases and the V segment lost 1 base, leaving 14 bases of the junction unmatched. The CDR3 region has the DNA TGCGCCAGCAGCCAAGGGGCGGTCCCACAGGGGGGCATCTACGAGCAGTACTTC. It is translated as CASSQGAVPQGGIYEQYF.

The rearrangement joins TRBV20-1 to TRBJ2-6, with a weak D call TRBD2 (6 bases). Germline assignment: CDR1 DFQATT and CDR2 SNEGSKA (reference sequence). Trimming cost V 3 bases and J 0 bases, with 18 bases left between them. This CDR3 is built from 18 residues. This CDR3 reads CSASGGRTPYSGANVLTF. As DNA, the CDR3 is TGCAGTGCTAGTGGAGGGAGGACCCCGTACTCTGGGGCCAACGTCCTGACTTTC.

The V and J genes are TRBV11-2 and TRBJ2-7; D uncertain. Germline CDR1 reads SGHAT; CDR2 reads FQNNGV. The ends were cut back, 0 bases at V and 4 bases at J, with 4 bases in the middle. The CDR3 contains 12 residues. The CDR3 DNA is TGTGCCAGCAGCTTAGATCGGTACGAGCAGTACTTC. Residues: CASSLDRYEQYF.

This clone turned up a few times. This chain connects TRBV2 to TRBJ1-1; D unclear. The length of the CDR3 is 13 residues. Per the germline V gene, CDR1 is SNHLY and CDR2 is FYNNEI. Trimming cost V 2 bases and J 1 base, with 5 bases left between them. In nucleotides, the CDR3 is TGTGCCAGCAGTGAAAATAGGAACACTGAAGCTTTCTTT. Translated, it gives CASSENRNTEAFF.

The chain employs TRBV7-9 and TRBJ2-1; TRBD2 matches at 7 bases. Germline trimming cut 3 bases from V and 3 bases from J; bases unmatched to any gene: 5. The CDR3 has 15 amino acids. CDR1 SEHNR and CDR2 FQNEAQ come from the germline V gene (reference sequence). This chain's CDR3 is CASSFPGLRYNEQFF. The CDR3 region has the DNA TGTGCCAGCAGCTTTCCGGGACTACGCTACAATGAGCAGTTCTTC.